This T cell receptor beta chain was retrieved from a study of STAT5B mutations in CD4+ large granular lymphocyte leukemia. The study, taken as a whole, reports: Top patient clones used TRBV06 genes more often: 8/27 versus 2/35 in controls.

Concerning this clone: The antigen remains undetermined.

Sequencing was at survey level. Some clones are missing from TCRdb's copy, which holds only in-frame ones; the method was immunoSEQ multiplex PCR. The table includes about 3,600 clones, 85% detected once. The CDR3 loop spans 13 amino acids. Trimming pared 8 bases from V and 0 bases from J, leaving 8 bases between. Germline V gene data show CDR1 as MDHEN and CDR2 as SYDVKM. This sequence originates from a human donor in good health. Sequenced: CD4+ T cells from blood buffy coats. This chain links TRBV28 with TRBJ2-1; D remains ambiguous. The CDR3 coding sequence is TGTGCCAGCGGTGCCCGCTCCTACAATGAGCAGTTCTTC. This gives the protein CASGARSYNEQFF.